This T cell receptor (beta chain) was identified in a study of blood T cell repertoires in COVID-19. The CDR3 has 13 residues. Per germline, CDR1 SGDLS and CDR2 YYNGEE. The V and J ends lost 0 bases and 5 bases respectively, with 8 bases between them. Only in-frame clones appear in the TCRdb table, and some are missing; sequencing was by immunoSEQ multiplex PCR. The top ten hold approximately 0.8% of the sample, which has roughly 190,000 clones, less than 95% seen once. The clonotype comes from a man aged 25 to 45 with COVID-19, enrolled during active disease. The chain has TRBV9 and TRBJ1-2; TRBD1 might be the D (5 bases). Sequenced sample: peripheral blood. The CDR3 loop is CASSVVQDYGYTF. CDR3 bases: TGTGCCAGCAGCGTAGTACAGGATTATGGCTACACCTTC.